This TCR beta chain was retrieved from a study of T cell clones after liver transplantation. As for the study in general: Liver transplant recipients had immunosuppression withdrawal attempted within 2 years. TCRbeta sequencing after a pre-transplant mixed lymphocyte reaction identified graft-donor-reactive clones, later tracked in post-transplant blood. Three of the eight recipients were HCV-positive; the rest had non-autoimmune, non-viral transplant indications. Subjects received no induction therapy and standard immunosuppression until randomization at 12-24 months post-transplant.

Trimming cost V 0 bases and J 3 bases; bases outside gene matches: 8. This CDR3 contains 16 residues. CDR1 is SNHLY, CDR2 FYNNEI, per germline. Sequenced by immunoSEQ multiplex PCR; TCRdb stores in-frame clones only, minus some. Among about 80,000 clones listed, 82% were seen once. The TCR originated in a human patient who received a liver transplant. The graft donor may have given rise to some T cells. This chain connects TRBV2 to TRBJ2-7; 7 bases match TRBD2. The starting material was CD4+ T cells from blood, obtained approximately 3.5 years after liver transplant. The CDR3 reads CASSEAGGGVFYEQYF. CDR3 nucleotide sequence: TGTGCCAGCAGTGAAGCGGGGGGAGGGGTCTTCTACGAGCAGTACTTC.